This TCR beta chain was captured by sequencing in a study of T cell responses to AZD1222 COVID-19 vaccine. Regarding this clone: The antigen remains undetermined.

Here immunoSEQ multiplex PCR was the method, and the copy in TCRdb shows in-frame clones only, minus some. The table has 90,000 to 110,000 clones, more than 75% seen once. Broader study findings: Spike-specific TCR breadth and depth were elevated following two AZD1222 doses.

Here the sequenced sample was peripheral blood, taken on day 0 of AZD1222 vaccination. This receptor was identified in an adult in good health.

The CDR3 here is CATDRGSGYTEAFF. CDR3 nucleotide sequence: TGTGCCACGGACAGGGGAAGTGGTTACACTGAAGCTTTCTTT. V usage is TRBV10-3 and J usage is TRBJ1-1; 9 bases agree with TRBD1. CDR3 size: 14 residues. Germline CDR1 and CDR2: ENHRY and SYGVKD. Trimming cost V 10 bases and J 3 bases; bases outside gene matches: 9.